The 12 T cell receptor beta chains given below trace back to one sample, sequenced in a study of T cell responses to AZD1222 COVID-19 vaccine. Produced via immunoSEQ multiplex PCR; TCRdb's table is partial and in-frame only. This table has approximately 110,000 clones, around 92% appearing once. This sample comprised peripheral blood, obtained 28 days after the second AZD1222 dose. The receptors here all came from an adult who received the AZD1222 COVID-19 vaccine.

The CDR3 DNA reads as TGTGCCAGCAGGGACTCGGCGACCTTCAACAATGAGCAGTTCTTC. This encodes CASRDSATFNNEQFF. The genes are TRBV2 and TRBJ2-1; possibly TRBD2 for D (5 bases). V was trimmed by 6 bases and J by 5 bases, leaving 17 bases between them. CDR3 size: 15 residues. Germline V CDR1 and CDR2: SNHLY, FYNNEI.

The CDR3 bases are TGTGCCAGCAGCCTCGAGGGGGCTGGGGTTGCAGATACGCAGTATTTT. Translation gives CASSLEGAGVADTQYF. This chain uses TRBV5-8 with TRBJ2-3; 7 nucleotides match TRBD1. The germline gives CDR1 SGHTS, CDR2 YDEGEE. V dropped 4 bases and J dropped 4; count of bases not matched to a gene: 12. The CDR3 extends over 16 amino acids.

The rearrangement uses TRBV28 and TRBJ2-5; 9 positions match TRBD2. The V gene end was trimmed by 9 bases and the J gene end by 4 bases; junction bases not matched to a gene: 9. The germline V gene encodes CDR1 MDHEN and CDR2 SYDVKM. The CDR3 sequence is 14 residues long. CDR3 sequence reads: CASHEAGGGETQYF. The CDR3 coding sequence is TGTGCCAGTCACGAAGCGGGAGGTGGAGAGACCCAGTACTTC.

This sequence joins TRBV6-6 and TRBJ1-4; a possible D gene is TRBD1 (5 bases). CDR1 MNHNY and CDR2 SVGAGI come from the germline V gene (reference sequence). Trimming took 0 bases from V and 0 from J, leaving 5 bases between them. The CDR3 length is 15 residues. Here the CDR3 DNA reads TGTGCCAGCAGTTACTCGACAGCAACTAATGAAAAACTGTTTTTT. It encodes CASSYSTATNEKLFF.

The chain links TRBV4-1 to TRBJ1-5; D not resolved. Trimming left V 1 base short and J 0 bases short, with 13 bases between. Germline CDR1 is MGHRA and CDR2 is YSYEKL. The CDR3 has 17 amino acids. The CDR3 region is CASSQVRGDFSNQPQHF. Written as DNA, the CDR3 is TGCGCCAGCAGCCAAGTTCGTGGCGATTTTAGCAATCAGCCCCAGCATTTT.

The chain combines TRBV5-1 with TRBJ1-4, with 8 bases lining up with TRBD1. Per the germline V gene, CDR1 is SGHRS and CDR2 is YFSETQ. CDR3 length equals 19 residues. With V trimmed by 4 bases and J by 4 bases, 18 bases remained unmatched. The CDR3 nucleotides read TGCGCCAGCAGCCTCGGTTGGACAGGGAGGTCGGCTATTAATGAAAAACTGTTTTTT. Translation gives CASSLGWTGRSAINEKLFF.

The chain joins TRBV14 to TRBJ2-5; 9 bases are a match to TRBD2. The J segment lost 5 bases and the V segment lost 4 bases, leaving 8 bases of the junction unmatched. Germline loops: CDR1 SGHDN, CDR2 FVKESK. CDR3 size: 15 residues. This CDR3 reads CASSRGRGLAETQYF. As DNA, the CDR3 is TGTGCCAGCAGCCGAGGGCGCGGACTAGCGGAGACCCAGTACTTC.

In nucleotides, the CDR3 is TGTGCCAGTAGGCCGGGAGCGGGGCCCAACACTGAAGCTTTCTTT. This gives the protein CASRPGAGPNTEAFF. The V and J genes are TRBV19 and TRBJ1-1, with TRBD1 as a possible D gene (5 bases). V was trimmed by 6 bases and J by 2 bases, leaving 16 bases between them. The germline V gene encodes CDR1 LNHDA and CDR2 SQIVND (reference sequence). This CDR3 has 15 amino acids.

V and J are TRBV19 and TRBJ2-5; TRBD1 matches at 9 bases. V shed 3 bases, J shed 1 base, and the junction held 9 bases outside the gene matches. Germline V gene sequence: CDR1 LNHDA, CDR2 SQIVND (reference sequence). The CDR3 totals 17 residues. For the CDR3, the DNA is TGTGCCAGTAGTATCGGAGTGGCGGACAGGGGCCAAGAGACCCAGTACTTC. This sequence encodes CASSIGVADRGQETQYF.

The rearrangement uses TRBV5-1 and TRBJ1-2, with 11 bases identical to TRBD1. V gave up 4 bases and J gave up 1 base; unmatched junction bases: 6. Germline values: CDR1 SGHRS, CDR2 YFSETQ. CDR3 length: 16 residues. CDR3 nucleotides: TGCGCCAGCAGCACGACGGGACAGGGGGGTAACTATGGCTACACCTTC. Translation: CASSTTGQGGNYGYTF.

The chain is built from TRBV28 and TRBJ2-7, with 8 bases identical to TRBD1. The V gene end was trimmed by 3 bases and the J gene end by 5 bases; junction bases not matched to a gene: 6. Looked up from germline, CDR1 is MDHEN and CDR2 is SYDVKM. This CDR3 region has 14 residues. This CDR3 reads CASSLPDRGHEQYF. CDR3 nucleotide sequence: TGTGCCAGCAGTTTGCCCGACAGGGGCCACGAGCAGTACTTC.

This chain's CDR3 is CASSPIYNSPLHF. In DNA form, the CDR3 reads TGTGCCAGCAGTCCGATATATAATTCACCCCTCCACTTT. The J gene is TRBJ1-6, the V gene TRBV2, with no clear D. Germline CDR1 reads SNHLY; CDR2 reads FYNNEI. Trimming pared 5 bases from V and 4 bases from J, leaving 6 bases between. The CDR3 spans 13 residues.